What follows are 29 T cell receptor beta chains derived from one specimen sequenced in a study of cytomegalovirus exposure and HLA in healthy donors. Primers for the PCR totalled 60 Vbeta and 13 Jbeta. Method: immunoSEQ multiplex PCR; TCRdb's copy keeps in-frame clones and lacks some. The sample includes about 190,000 clones, roughly 82% of them seen just once. The sample comprised PBMCs. The source is a woman in her forties or fifties in good health and CMV-seropositive.

The chain recombines TRBV10-2 with TRBJ1-2; 9 positions agree with TRBD1. The CDR3 sequence is 13 residues long. Trimming cost V 8 bases and J 5 bases; bases outside gene matches: 6. CDR1 is WSHSY, CDR2 SAAADI, per germline. The CDR3 here is CASAGQGWYGYTF. The CDR3 bases are TGCGCCAGCGCCGGACAGGGGTGGTATGGCTACACCTTC.

The chain combines TRBV11-3 with TRBJ2-3; no clear D. Germline CDR1 and CDR2: SGHNT and YENEEA. The CDR3 is 14 residues long. Trimming left V 1 base short and J 6 bases short, with 11 bases between. This chain's CDR3 is CASSLGNSPDTQYF. CDR3 nucleotide sequence: TGTGCCAGCAGCTTAGGAAACAGTCCGGATACGCAGTATTTT.

This chain links TRBV28 with TRBJ1-6; D unclear. This CDR3 has 14 residues. CDR1 and CDR2 from the germline V gene are MDHEN and SYDVKM. Trimming shortened V by 2 bases and J by 5 bases, and 7 bases separated the two germline ends. The CDR3 DNA reads as TGTGCCAGCAGTTTAGATCTAGATAATTCACCCCTCCACTTT. Translated: CASSLDLDNSPLHF.

The chain couples TRBV7-2 to TRBJ2-4; D gene uncertain. Trimming took 5 bases from V and 13 from J, leaving 15 bases between them. Germline loops: CDR1 SGHTA, CDR2 FQGNSA. This CDR3 contains 12 residues. The CDR3 DNA follows: TGTGCCAGCAGCCGCCTTGGTCCCCGGCAGTACTTC. It encodes CASSRLGPRQYF.

V gene TRBV7-8 combines with J gene TRBJ2-3; the match to TRBD2 covers 9 bases. CDR3 length: 16 amino acids. The germline CDR1 and CDR2 sequences are SGHVS and FQNEAQ. V lost 2 bases, J lost 4 bases, and 7 bases stayed unmatched. The CDR3 reads CASSLLGGGGSDTQYF. The DNA for the CDR3 is TGTGCCAGCAGCTTACTCGGCGGGGGGGGATCAGATACGCAGTATTTT.

The chain couples TRBV7-9 to TRBJ2-3; 8 positions match TRBD2. Germline V gene sequence: CDR1 SEHNR, CDR2 FQNEAQ (reference sequence). The length of the CDR3 is 14 residues. V lost 3 bases to trimming and J lost 6 bases; unmatched junction nucleotides: 5. The CDR3 here is CASSLPSGRDTQYF. As DNA, the CDR3 is TGTGCCAGCAGCTTGCCTAGCGGGCGGGATACGCAGTATTTT.

V and J are TRBV18 and TRBJ2-3; 10 bases map to TRBD2. The ends lost 0 bases at V and 7 bases at J; junction bases unmatched: 4. This CDR3 comprises 15 residues. CDR1 is KGHSH and CDR2 is LQKENI in the germline V gene. The CDR3 region is CASSPPSGGQYTQYF. The CDR3 DNA reads TGTGCCAGCTCACCACCTAGCGGGGGGCAATATACGCAGTATTTT.

This chain links TRBV15 with TRBJ2-3; possible D gene TRBD2, 5 bases. Germline CDR1 is LNHNV and CDR2 is YYDKDF (reference sequence). This CDR3 has 17 amino acids. Trimming removed 0 bases from V and 3 bases from J, with 16 bases in between. The CDR3 DNA reads as TGTGCCACCAGCAGAGATGGAGGCCAGCGTATGACAGATACGCAGTATTTT. Translated, it gives CATSRDGGQRMTDTQYF.

The rearrangement links TRBV4-2 to TRBJ2-1; 11 bases fit TRBD2. CDR1 LGHNA and CDR2 YNFKEQ come from the germline V gene. V was clipped by 0 bases and J by 10 bases; unmatched bases: 11. The CDR3 totals 17 residues. The DNA of the CDR3 is TGTGCCAGCAGCCAAGAACCCCTAGCGGGGGGCCCCTACGAGCAGTTCTTC. Translating gives CASSQEPLAGGPYEQFF.

The chain links TRBV29-1 to TRBJ1-1; D gene uncertain. The CDR3 consists of 13 residues. V gave up 3 bases and J gave up 0 bases, with 8 bases separating them. CDR1 and CDR2 (germline): SQVTM, ANQGSEA. CDR3 bases: TGCAGCGTTGATCGGAGGATGAACACTGAAGCTTTCTTT. Encoded protein: CSVDRRMNTEAFF.

V gene TRBV7-2 combines with J gene TRBJ2-3; D is ambiguous. Trimming pared 5 bases from V and 2 bases from J, leaving 5 bases between. The CDR3 loop spans 12 amino acids. In germline, CDR1 is SGHTA, CDR2 FQGNSA. CDR3: CASSPFTDTQYF. CDR3 nucleotides: TGTGCCAGCAGCCCCTTCACAGATACGCAGTATTTT.

The J gene is TRBJ2-6, the V gene TRBV5-5, with D possibly matching TRBD2 (5 bases). The CDR3 loop spans 16 amino acids. Germline V CDR1 and CDR2: SGHKS, YYEKEE (reference sequence). Trimming left V 4 bases short and J 1 base short, with 12 bases between. As DNA, the CDR3 is TGTGCCAGCAGCCGTTCTGGAGGATCTGGGGCCAACGTCCTGACTTTC. As protein: CASSRSGGSGANVLTF.

The V and J genes are TRBV4-2 and TRBJ1-5, with TRBD1 as a possible D gene (6 bases). CDR3 length: 15 residues. Trimming removed 2 bases at V and 6 bases at J, with 14 bases between. Germline assignment: CDR1 LGHNA and CDR2 YNFKEQ. CDR3 DNA: TGTGCCAGCAGCCAATCTCAGGGGATGGGTCAGCCCCAGCATTTT. It specifies CASSQSQGMGQPQHF.

The chain links TRBV6-6 to TRBJ2-7; possible D gene TRBD1, 5 bases. CDR1 and CDR2 from the germline V gene are MNHNY and SVGAGI (reference sequence). Trimming cost V 0 bases and J 5 bases, with 17 bases left between them. The CDR3 is 16 residues long. Here the CDR3 reads CASSYSTTPGRDEQYF. CDR3 coding DNA: TGTGCCAGCAGTTACTCCACTACCCCGGGCAGGGACGAGCAGTACTTC.

This chain links TRBV30 with TRBJ2-1; 12 bases map to TRBD2. The CDR3 spans 15 residues. Germline CDR1 GTSNPN, CDR2 SVGIG (reference sequence). The J segment lost 6 bases and the V segment lost 0 bases, leaving 3 bases of the junction unmatched. This CDR3 reads CAWSVLAGGLNEQFF. CDR3 coding DNA: TGTGCCTGGAGTGTCCTAGCGGGGGGGCTCAATGAGCAGTTCTTC.

The V and J genes are TRBV5-4 and TRBJ2-2; D ambiguous. The CDR3 covers 15 residues. Deletions cut 1 base from V and 0 bases from J, with 7 bases between. CDR1 is SGHNT, CDR2 YYREEE, per germline (reference sequence). Written as DNA, the CDR3 is TGTGCCAGCAGCTTGTCAGGATCGAACACCGGGGAGCTGTTTTTT. It encodes CASSLSGSNTGELFF.

The V and J genes are TRBV29-1 and TRBJ2-7; D not resolved. TRBJ2-5 matches the DNA end more closely, so the J call is doubtful. Germline CDR1 reads SQVTM; CDR2 reads ANQGSEA. The CDR3 runs 11 residues. The DNA for the CDR3 is TGCAGCGTTATGGTCGGGGAGACCCAGTACTTC. It codes for CSVMVGETQYF.

This sequence joins TRBV5-4 and TRBJ2-3; 13 positions match TRBD2. CDR1 SGHNT and CDR2 YYREEE come from the germline V gene (reference sequence). Trimming removed 4 bases from V and 6 bases from J; junction bases left unmatched: 8. CDR3 length equals 16 residues. CDR3 coding DNA: TGTGCCAGCAGCGGAGGGACTAGCGGGGTGGTTGATACGCAGTATTTT. Its protein product is CASSGGTSGVVDTQYF.

V and J are TRBV27 and TRBJ2-5; 9 bases agree with TRBD2. Losses at the gene ends were 3 bases for V and 5 bases for J; bases not matched to a gene: 4. This CDR3 has 14 amino acids. In germline, CDR1 is MNHEY, CDR2 SMNVEV (reference sequence). CDR3 bases: TGTGCCAGCAGTTTTGCGGGGGGGATTGAGACCCAGTACTTC. This sequence encodes CASSFAGGIETQYF.

This clone occurred once. A junction end diverges from the germline sequence, so it may reflect a read error. V usage is TRBV29-1 and J usage is TRBJ2-5; 9 positions match TRBD2. The CDR3 covers 14 residues. Germline CDR1 reads SQVTM; CDR2 reads ANQGSEA. CDR3 nucleotides: TGCAGGGTTGGGGCGGGGGGGCCGGGGGAGACCCAGTACTTC. Its protein product is CRVGAGGPGETQYF.

This rearrangement joins TRBV28 to TRBJ2-7, with a tentative D call TRBD2 (5 bases). Between the trimmed V and J ends, which lost 1 base and 6 bases, there was a span of 10 bases. The CDR3 totals 13 residues. Germline CDR1 reads MDHEN; CDR2 reads SYDVKM. The DNA of the CDR3 is TGTGCCAGCAGTTTATTGCGAGGGAGCGAGCAGTACTTC. This translates into CASSLLRGSEQYF. Drawing the rest from reference TRBV28 and TRBJ2-7, the complete variable domain is DVKVTQSSRYLVKRTGEKVFLECVQDMDHENMFWYRQDPGLGLRLIYFSYDVKMKEKGDIPEGYSVSREKKERFSLILESASTNQTSMYLCASSLLRGSEQYFGPGTRLTVT.

The genes are TRBV5-6 and TRBJ2-2, with 9 bases that match TRBD1. The CDR3 is 15 amino acids. The junction had 5 bases not matched to a gene; V was cut back by 1 base and J by 7 bases. Germline lookup yields CDR1 SGHDT and CDR2 YYEEEE. DNA for the CDR3: TGTGCCAGCAGCTTGACAGGGGGCGCAAACGGGGAGCTGTTTTTT. Protein sequence: CASSLTGGANGELFF.

CDR3 sequence (DNA): TGTGCCAGCAGATTACAGGGGGGAGGCTACACCTTC. Its translation is CASRLQGGGYTF. V usage is TRBV6-1 and J usage is TRBJ1-2; 8 bases are a match to TRBD1. With 6 bases clipped from V and 8 bases from J, the junction kept 5 bases outside the gene matches. Germline loops: CDR1 MNHNS, CDR2 SASEGT. There are 12 residues in the CDR3.

The V and J genes are TRBV2 and TRBJ2-2; 7 nucleotides align to TRBD1. The CDR3 is 17 residues long. Looked up from germline, CDR1 is SNHLY and CDR2 is FYNNEI. V was clipped by 3 bases and J by 2 bases; unmatched bases: 9. CDR3 DNA: TGTGCCAGCAGTGACGCCCTCAGACAGGGAAACACCGGGGAGCTGTTTTTT. Its protein is CASSDALRQGNTGELFF.

This clone was seen only once. The chain links TRBV18 to TRBJ2-2, with D possibly TRBD2 on 5 matching bases. Trimming cost V 4 bases and J 6 bases, with 15 bases left between them. CDR3 length equals 15 residues. Germline assignment: CDR1 KGHSH and CDR2 LQKENI. The CDR3: CASSHPEDGAGELFF. CDR3 sequence (DNA): TGTGCCAGCTCACATCCGGAGGATGGGGCCGGGGAGCTGTTTTTT.

The chain links TRBV7-2 to TRBJ2-1; 7 positions agree with TRBD2. Germline V gene sequence: CDR1 SGHTA, CDR2 FQGNSA. CDR3 length: 15 residues. With 6 bases clipped from V and 9 bases from J, the junction kept 14 bases outside the gene matches. The CDR3 region is CASSTDWGGDTEQFF. The CDR3 nucleotides are TGTGCCAGCAGTACTGATTGGGGGGGGGATACTGAGCAGTTCTTC.

The rearrangement uses TRBV7-9 and TRBJ2-7; TRBD1 agrees at 8 bases. There are 15 residues in the CDR3. The trim removed 2 bases at V and 4 bases at J, leaving 7 bases unmatched. Germline V gene lookup returns CDR1 SEHNR and CDR2 FQNEAQ (reference sequence). CDR3 amino acids: CASSLTTGQDYEQYF. DNA for the CDR3: TGTGCCAGCAGCTTAACAACGGGACAGGATTACGAGCAGTACTTC.

This clone appeared once. This chain links TRBV9 with TRBJ2-3; possible D gene TRBD1, 5 bases. CDR3 length: 15 amino acids. The germline V gene has CDR1 SGDLS and CDR2 YYNGEE. Trimming took off 3 bases at V and 0 bases at J, with 11 bases between the two ends. The CDR3 bases are TGTGCCAGCAGCGGAGGACACTTCAGCACAGATACGCAGTATTTT. Its translation is CASSGGHFSTDTQYF.

The chain combines TRBV5-5 with TRBJ1-2; 7 bases are a match to TRBD1. This CDR3 region has 14 residues. V lost 9 bases to trimming and J lost 4 bases; unmatched junction nucleotides: 12. Germline loops: CDR1 SGHKS, CDR2 YYEKEE (reference sequence). CDR3 amino acids: CATKTGDRGYGYTF. CDR3 in DNA: TGTGCCACCAAAACAGGGGATAGGGGCTATGGCTACACCTTC.